The rows below give T cell receptor beta chains drawn from one sample of a study of cytomegalovirus exposure and HLA in healthy donors. The repertoire was sequenced with immunoSEQ multiplex PCR; TCRdb's copy has only in-frame clones and lacks some. The profile covers roughly 120,000 clones, with about 91% appearing a single time and about 1.8% taken by the ten largest. The sequencing sample was made of PBMCs. Source of these receptors: a man aged 18-30 years in good health and CMV-seronegative. CDR3s include the opening cysteine and the closing phenylalanine or tryptophan. D genes are given only for firm matches. Clone size appears in some rows only: once, few, many, or a class for an expanded clone.

TRBD1,TRBJ2-5,TRBV6-5,14,NA,TGTGCCAGCAGTAACACAGGGGGCTTAGAGACCCAGTACTTC,CASSNTGGLETQYF
TRBD2,TRBJ2-7,TRBV13,15,NA,TGTGCCAGCAGCTTATCGGCGGGAGGGCCCTACGAGCAGTACTTC,CASSLSAGGPYEQYF
NA,TRBJ1-1,TRBV4-1,17,NA,TGCGCCAGCAGCCAAGACTGGGCGAACAGGGCGGGCACTGAAGCTTTCTTT,CASSQDWANRAGTEAFF
NA,TRBJ2-7,TRBV2,14,NA,TGTGCCAGCAGTCGAGACAGGCATTCCTACGAGCAGTACTTC,CASSRDRHSYEQYF
TRBD1,TRBJ1-3,TRBV19,15,NA,TGTGCCAGTAGTGGACAGGTCGTCTCTGGAAACACCATATATTTT,CASSGQVVSGNTIYF
NA,TRBJ1-5,TRBV6-1,15,NA,TGTGCCAGCAGTGAAATGCCAGGCCTGGGCCAGCCCCAGCATTTT,CASSEMPGLGQPQHF
NA,TRBJ2-5,TRBV15,17,NA,TGTGCCACCAGCAGAGGGTCGGCGGCGCGAGGCCAAGAGACCCAGTACTTC,CATSRGSAARGQETQYF
NA,TRBJ1-1,TRBV5-1,14,few,TGCGCCAGCAGCCACCGGGACACGAACACTGAAGCTTTCTTT,CASSHRDTNTEAFF
TRBD2,TRBJ2-1,TRBV28,15,NA,TGTGCCAGCAGATGGGGACTAGCGGGATACAATGAGCAGTTCTTC,CASRWGLAGYNEQFF
NA,TRBJ2-3,TRBV6-4,14,NA,TGTGCCAGCAGTCGGGTCGCCAGCACAGATACGCAGTATTTT,CASSRVASTDTQYF
TRBD2,TRBJ2-1,TRBV28,19,NA,TGTGCCAGCAGTACGGGAGCTACGGCGGGGGGGCCTTTCGACAATGAGCAGTTCTTC,CASSTGATAGGPFDNEQFF
NA,TRBJ2-7,TRBV19,13,NA,TGTGCCAGTAGTATAGTAACTAGCAACGAGCAGTACTTC,CASSIVTSNEQYF
NA,TRBJ2-7,TRBV19,15,NA,TGTGCCAGTAGTCCGGAGGGGCACCTTTCCTACGAGCAGTACTTC,CASSPEGHLSYEQYF
TRBD1,TRBJ1-2,TRBV2,14,NA,TGTGCCAGCAGGGGGAAGGGGGCCAACTATGGCTACACCTTC,CASRGKGANYGYTF
TRBD1,TRBJ1-4,TRBV19,14,NA,TGTGCCACCGAACAGGGGGCAGGTGTGGAAAAACTGTTTTTT,CATEQGAGVEKLFF
NA,TRBJ1-2,TRBV2,12,NA,TGTGCCAGCAGCGGCCCGGCGGGGGGCTACACCTTC,CASSGPAGGYTF
TRBD2,TRBJ2-1,TRBV9,16,NA,TGTGCCAGCAGCGAGGTGCGGGGGGCGATCTACAATGAGCAGTTCTTC,CASSEVRGAIYNEQFF
NA,TRBJ2-1,TRBV9,17,NA,TGTGCCAGCAGCGCCCCCCGGACAGCGAGCTCCTACAATGAGCAGTTCTTC,CASSAPRTASSYNEQFF
NA,TRBJ2-1,TRBV5-1,11,NA,TGCGCCACCTGGCTTTACAATGAGCAGTTCTTC,CATWLYNEQFF
TRBD1,TRBJ1-2,TRBV5-1,13,NA,TGCGCCAGCAGCGCGGGACAGGTTGGGGGCTACACCTTC,CASSAGQVGGYTF
NA,TRBJ2-7,TRBV10-3,13,once,TGTGCCATCGCCCAGACGGGGGTCTACGAGCAGTACTTC,CAIAQTGVYEQYF
NA,TRBJ1-1,TRBV6-5,16,NA,TGTGCCAGCAGTTACTCGGGCACTCGGTTGAACACTGAAGCTTTCTTT,CASSYSGTRLNTEAFF
NA,TRBJ1-1,TRBV11-2,15,NA,TGTGCCAGCAGTCTGGCGAGGACACTGAACACTGAAGCTTTCTTT,CASSLARTLNTEAFF
TRBD1,TRBJ2-1,TRBV19,17,NA,TGTGCCAGTAGCCCGACAGGGCGGTTAACTTCCTACAATGAGCAGTTCTTC,CASSPTGRLTSYNEQFF
NA,TRBJ2-7,TRBV2,15,once,TGTGCCAGCAGTGAAACAGCGGGTGGCTCCTACGAGCAGTACTTC,CASSETAGGSYEQYF
NA,TRBJ1-4,TRBV27,14,NA,TGTGCCAGCAGTGTAATGGGGGAGGGTGAAAAACTGTTTTTT,CASSVMGEGEKLFF
NA,TRBJ1-1,TRBV6-5,14,few,TGTGCCAGCAGCCCGTCTGACAGGTGGACTGAAGCTTTCTTT,CASSPSDRWTEAFF
NA,TRBJ1-2,TRBV19,14,NA,TGTGCCAGTAGTGAACAGGGTGGTAACTATGGCTACACCTTC,CASSEQGGNYGYTF
TRBD1,TRBJ1-1,TRBV19,16,NA,TGTGCCAGTAGTATACGGGCAGGGGGCGATGCTCCTGAAGCTTTCTTT,CASSIRAGGDAPEAFF
NA,TRBJ1-1,TRBV30,15,NA,TGTGCCTGGAGGAAGTTTTCACAGGTGGGAACTGAAGCTTTCTTT,CAWRKFSQVGTEAFF
NA,TRBJ1-5,TRBV7-9,13,NA,TGTGCCAGCAGCTTACGTGGCAATCAGCCCCAGCATTTT,CASSLRGNQPQHF
TRBD1,TRBJ2-1,TRBV7-6,16,NA,TGTGCCAGCAGCCAAGTCGGGACAGGGCCTTACAATGAGCAGTTCTTC,CASSQVGTGPYNEQFF
NA,TRBJ1-2,TRBV2,15,NA,TGTGCCAGCAGTTCTTGGGAACAGGCCAACTATGGCTACACCTTC,CASSSWEQANYGYTF
TRBD1,TRBJ2-2,TRBV7-9,14,NA,TGTGCCAGCAGACAGGGGGAGGACGACGGGGAGCTGTTTTTT,CASRQGEDDGELFF
TRBD1,TRBJ1-1,TRBV6-5,14,NA,TGTGCCAGCAGTTACGGACAGGGGAACACTGAAGCTTTCTTT,CASSYGQGNTEAFF
NA,TRBJ2-5,TRBV5-1,14,NA,TGCGCCAGCAGCCTCCTCGGTTCCCAAGAGACCCAGTACTTC,CASSLLGSQETQYF
TRBD2,TRBJ2-1,TRBV19,15,NA,TGTGCCAGTAGTACGCCGGGACTAGTCGGCTATGAGCAGTTCTTC,CASSTPGLVGYEQFF
NA,TRBJ1-1,TRBV4-3,14,NA,TGCGCCAGCAGCCAAGGACAGCAGAACACTGAAGCTTTCTTT,CASSQGQQNTEAFF
NA,TRBJ1-1,TRBV5-4,14,NA,TGTGCCAGCAGCTTGCGACAGGAGGACACTGAAGCTTTCTTT,CASSLRQEDTEAFF
TRBD1,TRBJ2-3,TRBV5-1,16,NA,TGCGCCAGCAGCTCGACAGGGGGGTCTATCACAGATACGCAGTATTTT,CASSSTGGSITDTQYF
TRBD1,TRBJ2-7,TRBV27,14,NA,TGTGCCAGCAGTCCCCGGACAGGAGACTACGAGCAGTACTTC,CASSPRTGDYEQYF
NA,TRBJ1-6,TRBV28,16,NA,TGTGCCAGCACCAACTACCGGTTGACCTTAATTTCACCCCTCCACTTT,CASTNYRLTLISPLHF
NA,TRBJ1-3,TRBV5-5,15,few,TGTGCCAGCAGCTTGGGTTCAGACTCTGGAAACACCATATATTTT,CASSLGSDSGNTIYF
NA,TRBJ1-4,TRBV20-1,11,NA,TGCAGTGCTAGAGAACTTGAAAAACTGTTTTTT,CSARELEKLFF
TRBD2,TRBJ2-7,TRBV27,16,NA,TGTGCCAGCAGTAAAACCCCTAGCGGGAGATTTGGAGAGCAGTACTTC,CASSKTPSGRFGEQYF
TRBD2,TRBJ2-1,TRBV5-1,17,once,TGCGCCAGCAGCTTGCCCAGCGGGGGAGTCGATTACAATGAGCAGTTCTTC,CASSLPSGGVDYNEQFF
NA,TRBJ2-3,TRBV4-1,17,NA,TGCGCCAGCAGCCCCCAACGGGCGGGGGCCGGCACAGATACGCAGTATTTT,CASSPQRAGAGTDTQYF
NA,TRBJ2-3,TRBV11-3,17,NA,TGTGCCAGCAGCTTAGATGAACTAGCATCGGGTACAGATACGCAGTATTTT,CASSLDELASGTDTQYF
NA,TRBJ1-1,TRBV5-1,13,NA,TGCGCCAGCAGCCAGGGTGGGGAAACTGAAGCTTTCTTT,CASSQGGETEAFF
NA,TRBJ2-3,TRBV14,12,NA,TGTGCCAGCAGCCTGGGCACGGATACGCAGTATTTT,CASSLGTDTQYF
NA,TRBJ2-2,TRBV28,16,NA,TGTGCCAGCAGTTGGTCCCCGAGGCCGAACACCGGGGAGCTGTTTTTT,CASSWSPRPNTGELFF
NA,TRBJ2-7,TRBV7-2,14,NA,TGTGCCAGCAGCTTCCCTCACAGCCCCTACGAGCAGTACTTC,CASSFPHSPYEQYF
NA,TRBJ2-7,TRBV2,14,NA,TGTGCCAGCGCGACAGGATGGATACGATATGAGCAGTACTTC,CASATGWIRYEQYF